Following are 15 T cell receptor beta chains from one sample sequenced in a study of blood T cell repertoires in COVID-19. Assay used: immunoSEQ multiplex PCR; TCRdb lists only in-frame clones, some missing. Altogether approximately 56,000 clones are present, about nine tenths being singletons, with the ten largest covering approximately 8.8%. The sequencing input was peripheral blood. Every receptor here comes from an elderly man with active or convalescent COVID-19.

The chain links TRBV28 to TRBJ1-2, with 7 bases matching TRBD1. CDR3 length: 13 residues. Per germline, CDR1 MDHEN and CDR2 SYDVKM. J lost 5 bases, V lost 6 bases, and 6 bases had no gene match. CDR3 nucleotide sequence: TGTGCCAGCAGCCGGGGACAGATTTATGGCTACACCTTC. It specifies CASSRGQIYGYTF.

This rearrangement joins TRBV6-6 to TRBJ2-3; TRBD1 matches at 7 bases. CDR1 and CDR2 (germline): MNHNY, SVGAGI (reference sequence). V trimming: 6 bases; J trimming: 3 bases; junction bases outside the gene matches: 9. The CDR3 consists of 15 residues. CDR3 protein: CASSRPLQGTDTQYF. The CDR3, as DNA: TGTGCCAGCAGCCGTCCTTTACAGGGGACAGATACGCAGTATTTT.

V is TRBV5-8 and J is TRBJ1-1, with D uncertain. V lost 6 bases and J 8 bases, leaving 23 bases between the germline ends. Germline V gives CDR1 SGHTS, CDR2 YDEGEE. The CDR3 is 15 amino acids. This chain's CDR3 is CASTPAERREKEAFF. The CDR3 DNA reads TGTGCCAGCACCCCGGCGGAACGACGGGAGAAAGAAGCTTTCTTT.

The rearrangement uses TRBV28 and TRBJ1-1; no reliable D call. The CDR3 consists of 14 residues. From germline, CDR1 is MDHEN and CDR2 SYDVKM. V was pared by 5 bases and J by 10 bases, with 20 bases between. The CDR3 bases are TGTGCCAGCAGTCAACAAAGGCAGGTCGGCAGAGCTTTCTTT. This encodes CASSQQRQVGRAFF.

CDR3 in amino acids: CATDGQGAGETQYF. Here the CDR3 DNA reads TGTGCCACCGATGGACAGGGGGCAGGAGAGACCCAGTACTTC. The chain carries TRBV28 and TRBJ2-5; 11 bases are shared with TRBD1. The V segment lost 10 bases and the J segment 4 bases; nucleotides outside the gene matches: 8. Looked up from germline, CDR1 is MDHEN and CDR2 is SYDVKM. The CDR3 loop spans 14 amino acids.

The chain links TRBV7-2 to TRBJ2-7; the match to TRBD1 covers 8 bases. The CDR3 covers 15 residues. After removal of 2 bases from V and 5 bases from J, the junction contained 8 bases not matched to a gene. Germline CDR1 reads SGHTA; CDR2 reads FQGNSA. The CDR3 here is CASSLPGGAGNEQYF. The CDR3, as DNA: TGTGCCAGCAGCTTACCAGGGGGCGCGGGGAACGAGCAGTACTTC.

The rearrangement links TRBV14 to TRBJ1-6; 11 positions agree with TRBD1. CDR1 and CDR2 from the germline V gene are SGHDN and FVKESK. V was clipped by 2 bases and J by 10 bases; unmatched bases: 1. The CDR3 runs 14 residues. The CDR3 is CASSQRTGGSPLHF. CDR3 nucleotide sequence: TGTGCCAGCAGCCAAAGGACAGGGGGCTCACCCCTCCACTTT.

J is TRBJ2-2 and V is TRBV6-6, with no clear D. The CDR3 is 13 residues long. Trimming pared 2 bases from V and 6 bases from J, leaving 7 bases between. Germline CDR1 and CDR2: MNHNY and SVGAGI (reference sequence). Written as DNA, the CDR3 is TGTGCCAGCAGTTACCCGTTCGCCGGGGAGCTGTTTTTT. Translation: CASSYPFAGELFF.

The CDR3, as DNA: TGTGCCAGCAGCTTAACGCATGGGAGCGGGTACGAGCAGTACTTC. It codes for CASSLTHGSGYEQYF. The V call is TRBV7-2, the J call TRBJ2-7; weak D call: TRBD2 (6 bases). The V end lost 2 bases, the J end lost 4 bases, and 15 bases lay between the germline ends. The CDR3 runs 15 residues. The germline V gene has CDR1 SGHTA and CDR2 FQGNSA.

This chain connects TRBV28 to TRBJ1-2, with D possibly matching TRBD1 (6 bases). There are 13 residues in the CDR3. The germline gives CDR1 MDHEN, CDR2 SYDVKM. The V end was cut by 5 bases, the J end by 4 bases, with 11 bases between. CDR3: CASSRGQSYGYTF. DNA for the CDR3: TGTGCCAGCAGTAGAGGACAGAGCTATGGCTACACCTTC.

This chain uses TRBV28 with TRBJ1-1; no definite D call. The V and J ends lost 7 bases and 3 bases respectively, with 12 bases between them. In germline, CDR1 is MDHEN, CDR2 SYDVKM. CDR3 length equals 13 residues. The CDR3 protein is CASKEGGHTEAFF. The CDR3 nucleotides read TGTGCCAGCAAGGAGGGAGGGCACACTGAAGCTTTCTTT. Full variable domain (rest looked up from reference TRBV28 and TRBJ1-1): DVKVTQSSRYLVKRTGEKVFLECVQDMDHENMFWYRQDPGLGLRLIYFSYDVKMKEKGDIPEGYSVSREKKERFSLILESASTNQTSMYLCASKEGGHTEAFFGQGTRLTVV.

This chain joins TRBV2 and TRBJ2-3; perhaps TRBD1 as D (6 bases). The germline V and J ends were trimmed by 4 bases and 6 bases, with 17 bases remaining between them. The germline CDR1 and CDR2 sequences are SNHLY and FYNNEI. This CDR3 is 15 amino acids long. The CDR3 DNA reads as TGTGCCAGCAGTGGCGAAACAGGGAATCCGGATACGCAGTATTTT. Translated, it gives CASSGETGNPDTQYF.

The chain employs TRBV19 and TRBJ2-3; 12 bases are shared with TRBD1. This CDR3 region has 15 residues. CDR1 LNHDA and CDR2 SQIVND come from the germline V gene (reference sequence). V was clipped by 5 bases and J by 5 bases; unmatched bases: 5. CDR3 sequence: CASSRDRGLVDTQYF. The CDR3 DNA reads TGTGCCAGTAGTCGGGACAGGGGGCTTGTAGATACGCAGTATTTT.

The chain links TRBV7-8 to TRBJ2-5, with D possibly being TRBD2 (6 bases). The CDR3 covers 18 residues. V was cut by 1 base and J by 0 bases, with 18 bases left in between. CDR1 is SGHVS, CDR2 FQNEAQ, per germline. Here the CDR3 DNA reads TGTGCCAGCAGCTTAGTAGGCGGAGGAGGGAGGTACCAAGAGACCCAGTACTTC. Translating gives CASSLVGGGGRYQETQYF. Looking up the rest from reference TRBV7-8 and TRBJ2-5 gives the full variable domain: GAGVSQSPRYKVAKRGQDVALRCDPISGHVSLFWYQQALGQGPEFLTYFQNEAQLDKSGLPSDRFFAERPEGSVSTLKIQRTQQEDSAVYLCASSLVGGGGRYQETQYFGPGTRLLVL.

CDR3 residues: CTSSFLAGASSTDTQYF. CDR3 DNA: TGCACCAGCAGTTTCCTAGCGGGGGCCAGTAGCACAGATACGCAGTATTTT. The chain carries TRBV1 and TRBJ2-3; the table assigns TRBD2, which was not confirmed against the DNA. TRBV1 is tagged as a pseudogene. CDR3 size: 17 residues.